These T cell receptor beta chains were read from a single sample in a study of T cell responses to AZD1222 COVID-19 vaccine. The assay was immunoSEQ multiplex PCR, and TCRdb's table has in-frame clones only and misses some. The sample shows 100,000 to 120,000 clones, about 85% of them seen only once. The source material was peripheral blood, sampled on day 0 of AZD1222 vaccination. The receptors shown here come from an adult in good health. Each CDR3 is given with its conserved first and last residue. Each record gives: J gene, D gene, clone size, V gene, CDR3 DNA, CDR3 protein. The D gene is left open where the match is weak. Clone size is not always given. Where it is, it says once, few, many or a class for expanded clones.

j_gene: TRBJ1-2
d_gene: TRBD1
abundance: -
v_gene: TRBV20-1
CDR3nt: TGCAGTGCTAGTCCCGGACAGGGAGCTAACTATGGCTACACCTTC
CDR3aa: CSASPGQGANYGYTF

j_gene: TRBJ1-3
d_gene: -
abundance: -
v_gene: TRBV5-6
CDR3nt: TGTGCCAGCAGCTTGGAGAGCTCTGGAAACACCATATATTTT
CDR3aa: CASSLESSGNTIYF

j_gene: TRBJ2-1
d_gene: TRBD2
abundance: -
v_gene: TRBV10-2
CDR3nt: TGCGCCAGCAGTGAACTAGCGGGAGGGGCCCCCCGCGAGCAGTTCTTC
CDR3aa: CASSELAGGAPREQFF

j_gene: TRBJ1-5
d_gene: -
abundance: -
v_gene: TRBV21-1
CDR3nt: TGTGCCAGCAGCAAAGCGCTGCTTATCTATAGCAATCAGCCCCAGCATTTT
CDR3aa: CASSKALLIYSNQPQHF

j_gene: TRBJ1-2
d_gene: TRBD1
abundance: -
v_gene: TRBV6-4
CDR3nt: TGTGCCAGCAGTCCTACCCCGGGACAGGGGGCAGCCACCTTC
CDR3aa: CASSPTPGQGAATF

j_gene: TRBJ1-2
d_gene: -
abundance: -
v_gene: TRBV6-2/TRBV6-3
CDR3nt: TGTGCCAGCAGTTACATTTATGGCTACACCTTC
CDR3aa: CASSYIYGYTF

j_gene: TRBJ1-1
d_gene: -
abundance: -
v_gene: TRBV9
CDR3nt: TGTGCCAGCAGCGTAGAGTCAGGGGCTCGAGAAGCTTTCTTT
CDR3aa: CASSVESGAREAFF

j_gene: TRBJ1-2
d_gene: -
abundance: -
v_gene: TRBV19
CDR3nt: TGTGCCAGTAGTATTGACTATGGCTACACCTTC
CDR3aa: CASSIDYGYTF

j_gene: TRBJ1-1
d_gene: TRBD1
abundance: -
v_gene: TRBV5-1
CDR3nt: TGCGCCAGCAGCTCCGGGACAGGATGGGACACTGAAGCTTTCTTT
CDR3aa: CASSSGTGWDTEAFF

j_gene: TRBJ1-4
d_gene: -
abundance: many
v_gene: TRBV5-1
CDR3nt: TGCGCCAGCAGCCGGGGAGGCACTAATGAAAAACTGTTTTTT
CDR3aa: CASSRGGTNEKLFF

j_gene: TRBJ2-5
d_gene: -
abundance: -
v_gene: TRBV2
CDR3nt: TGTGCCAGCAGAGCCGGGACGGCGGGGGAGACCCAGTACTTC
CDR3aa: CASRAGTAGETQYF

j_gene: TRBJ1-2
d_gene: -
abundance: -
v_gene: TRBV5-6
CDR3nt: TGTGCCAGCAGCTTGGGCCGGCTGGGTGGCTACACCTTC
CDR3aa: CASSLGRLGGYTF

j_gene: TRBJ1-4
d_gene: -
abundance: -
v_gene: TRBV5-5
CDR3nt: TGTGCCAGCAGCCCGGAGGGTCGCGGGACAAGTAATGAAAAACTGTTTTTT
CDR3aa: CASSPEGRGTSNEKLFF

j_gene: TRBJ1-2
d_gene: -
abundance: -
v_gene: TRBV19
CDR3nt: TGTGCCAGTAGTCCCCGGGAGGGGGGCTATGGCTACACCTTC
CDR3aa: CASSPREGGYGYTF

j_gene: TRBJ1-1
d_gene: -
abundance: -
v_gene: TRBV4-2
CDR3nt: TGTGCCAGCAGCCAGGCGTCGACAGGCCTGCTAGACACTGAAGCTTTCTTT
CDR3aa: CASSQASTGLLDTEAFF

j_gene: TRBJ1-2
d_gene: -
abundance: few
v_gene: TRBV3-1/TRBV3-2
CDR3nt: TGTGCCAGCAGGGGGGGAGTATATGGCTACACCTTC
CDR3aa: CASRGGVYGYTF

j_gene: TRBJ1-3
d_gene: -
abundance: -
v_gene: TRBV19
CDR3nt: TGTGCCAGTAGGTACGGAGCTGGAAACACCATATATTTT
CDR3aa: CASRYGAGNTIYF

j_gene: TRBJ2-5
d_gene: TRBD1
abundance: -
v_gene: TRBV27
CDR3nt: TGTGCCAGCAGTTCTTACCGGGACAGTAAAGAGACCCAGTACTTC
CDR3aa: CASSSYRDSKETQYF

j_gene: TRBJ2-7
d_gene: -
abundance: -
v_gene: TRBV2
CDR3nt: TGTGCTTACAGTTCCCAGCACTACGAGCAGTACTTC
CDR3aa: CAYSSQHYEQYF

j_gene: TRBJ1-2
d_gene: -
abundance: -
v_gene: TRBV6-2/TRBV6-3
CDR3nt: TGTGCCAGCAGTTATCATATGACGGATTTCTATGGCTACACCTTC
CDR3aa: CASSYHMTDFYGYTF

j_gene: TRBJ1-1
d_gene: -
abundance: -
v_gene: TRBV5-4
CDR3nt: TGTGCCAGCAGCTTGGAGAGGGACTCTACTGAAGCTTTCTTT
CDR3aa: CASSLERDSTEAFF

j_gene: TRBJ1-1
d_gene: -
abundance: -
v_gene: TRBV6-1
CDR3nt: TGTGCCAGCAGTGAAGGGAACACTGAAGCTTTCTTT
CDR3aa: CASSEGNTEAFF

j_gene: TRBJ2-7
d_gene: TRBD2
abundance: once
v_gene: TRBV6-5
CDR3nt: TGTGCCAGCAGTCGGGGGGGGAGTAAATACGAGCAGTACTTC
CDR3aa: CASSRGGSKYEQYF

j_gene: TRBJ1-4
d_gene: -
abundance: -
v_gene: TRBV18
CDR3nt: TGTGCCAGCTCACTCTTCCGCGGCAGATGGGATGAAAAACTGTTTTTT
CDR3aa: CASSLFRGRWDEKLFF

j_gene: TRBJ1-1
d_gene: -
abundance: -
v_gene: TRBV15
CDR3nt: TGTGCCACCAGCATATATGGGGGGGACACTGAAGCTTTCTTT
CDR3aa: CATSIYGGDTEAFF

j_gene: TRBJ1-2
d_gene: TRBD1
abundance: -
v_gene: TRBV2
CDR3nt: TGTGCCAGCAGTCCTGACAGGGTAGCTGGCTACACCTTC
CDR3aa: CASSPDRVAGYTF

j_gene: TRBJ2-1
d_gene: TRBD2
abundance: -
v_gene: TRBV7-6
CDR3nt: TGTGCCAGCAGCTTAGAACTAGCGTCGAATGAGCAGTTCTTC
CDR3aa: CASSLELASNEQFF

j_gene: TRBJ2-3
d_gene: -
abundance: -
v_gene: TRBV3-1/TRBV3-2
CDR3nt: TGTGCCAGCAGCCAAGATTACGGGGGCACAGATACGCAGTATTTT
CDR3aa: CASSQDYGGTDTQYF

j_gene: TRBJ2-7
d_gene: -
abundance: -
v_gene: TRBV15
CDR3nt: TGTGCCACCAGCAGAGACGGAAAGGCCGAACGCTCCTACGAGCAGTACTTC
CDR3aa: CATSRDGKAERSYEQYF

j_gene: TRBJ2-5
d_gene: TRBD1
abundance: -
v_gene: TRBV15
CDR3nt: TGTGCCACCAGCAGAGGGGACAGGGGATTGGAGACCCAGTACTTC
CDR3aa: CATSRGDRGLETQYF

j_gene: TRBJ1-1
d_gene: TRBD1
abundance: once
v_gene: TRBV29-1
CDR3nt: TGCAGCGTTGATTCGAGGGGGCGGGCCACTGAAGCTTTCTTT
CDR3aa: CSVDSRGRATEAFF

j_gene: TRBJ2-5
d_gene: -
abundance: -
v_gene: TRBV6-5
CDR3nt: TGTGCCAGCGCCGCTTACCAGATGGGGCAAGAGACCCAGTACTTC
CDR3aa: CASAAYQMGQETQYF

j_gene: TRBJ1-2
d_gene: -
abundance: -
v_gene: TRBV28
CDR3nt: TGTGCCAGCAGGGTGCGGGGATTCCGTGGCTACACCTTC
CDR3aa: CASRVRGFRGYTF

j_gene: TRBJ1-2
d_gene: -
abundance: -
v_gene: TRBV7-6
CDR3nt: TGTGCCAGCAGCCACTCTCGAGGACACACCAACTATGGCTACACCTTC
CDR3aa: CASSHSRGHTNYGYTF

j_gene: TRBJ2-1
d_gene: -
abundance: -
v_gene: TRBV15
CDR3nt: TGTGCCACCACAACCACCCCCCGCGACTTCCAGTTCTTC
CDR3aa: CATTTTPRDFQFF

j_gene: TRBJ1-1
d_gene: -
abundance: -
v_gene: TRBV5-1
CDR3nt: TGCGCCAGCAGCTTGGCGTTCTCGGAAAATGAAGCTTTCTTT
CDR3aa: CASSLAFSENEAFF

j_gene: TRBJ1-5
d_gene: -
abundance: -
v_gene: TRBV3-1/TRBV3-2
CDR3nt: TGTGCCAGCAGCCGAGGCAGAGTATCCAATCAGCCCCAGCATTTT
CDR3aa: CASSRGRVSNQPQHF

j_gene: TRBJ2-3
d_gene: -
abundance: -
v_gene: TRBV6-1
CDR3nt: TGTGCCAGCAGTGGTGGTTCCAGTGGGAAGGTAATGAGGGATACGCAGTATTTT
CDR3aa: CASSGGSSGKVMRDTQYF

j_gene: TRBJ1-2
d_gene: TRBD1
abundance: -
v_gene: TRBV11-2
CDR3nt: TGTGCCAGCAGCTCGGGACAGGGAGGGAGCGGCTACACCTTC
CDR3aa: CASSSGQGGSGYTF

j_gene: TRBJ1-1
d_gene: -
abundance: -
v_gene: TRBV30
CDR3nt: TGTGCCTGGAGTGTCTGGAGCTCAACTGAAGCTTTCTTT
CDR3aa: CAWSVWSSTEAFF

j_gene: TRBJ2-5
d_gene: TRBD2
abundance: -
v_gene: TRBV6-5
CDR3nt: TGTGCCAGCAGTTCGCTCTCTAGCGGGATTAAAGAGACCCAGTACTTC
CDR3aa: CASSSLSSGIKETQYF

j_gene: TRBJ2-4
d_gene: -
abundance: -
v_gene: TRBV2
CDR3nt: TGTGCCAGCAGAGAGGGGACTCTAGCCAAAAACATTCAGTACTTC
CDR3aa: CASREGTLAKNIQYF

j_gene: TRBJ2-6
d_gene: -
abundance: -
v_gene: TRBV7-9
CDR3nt: TGTGCCAGCAGCACCTCAAACTCTGGGGCCAACGTCCTGACTTTC
CDR3aa: CASSTSNSGANVLTF

j_gene: TRBJ2-3
d_gene: -
abundance: -
v_gene: TRBV3-1/TRBV3-2
CDR3nt: TGTGCCAGCAGCCGACAAAAAAGCACAGATACGCAGTATTTT
CDR3aa: CASSRQKSTDTQYF

j_gene: TRBJ1-1
d_gene: -
abundance: -
v_gene: TRBV12-5
CDR3nt: TGTGCTAGTGGCCCCCAGGTGGCGAACACTGAAGCTTTCTTT
CDR3aa: CASGPQVANTEAFF

j_gene: TRBJ1-1
d_gene: -
abundance: -
v_gene: TRBV3-1/TRBV3-2
CDR3nt: TGTGCCAGCAGCCAGACAGTGAACACTGAAGCTTTCTTT
CDR3aa: CASSQTVNTEAFF

j_gene: TRBJ2-3
d_gene: -
abundance: -
v_gene: TRBV3-1/TRBV3-2
CDR3nt: TGTGCCAGCAGCCAAGGAAATACGCAGTATTTT
CDR3aa: CASSQGNTQYF

j_gene: TRBJ1-1
d_gene: TRBD1
abundance: -
v_gene: TRBV7-9
CDR3nt: TGTGCCAGCAGCACTAGGGACAGGAACACTGAAGCTTTCTTT
CDR3aa: CASSTRDRNTEAFF